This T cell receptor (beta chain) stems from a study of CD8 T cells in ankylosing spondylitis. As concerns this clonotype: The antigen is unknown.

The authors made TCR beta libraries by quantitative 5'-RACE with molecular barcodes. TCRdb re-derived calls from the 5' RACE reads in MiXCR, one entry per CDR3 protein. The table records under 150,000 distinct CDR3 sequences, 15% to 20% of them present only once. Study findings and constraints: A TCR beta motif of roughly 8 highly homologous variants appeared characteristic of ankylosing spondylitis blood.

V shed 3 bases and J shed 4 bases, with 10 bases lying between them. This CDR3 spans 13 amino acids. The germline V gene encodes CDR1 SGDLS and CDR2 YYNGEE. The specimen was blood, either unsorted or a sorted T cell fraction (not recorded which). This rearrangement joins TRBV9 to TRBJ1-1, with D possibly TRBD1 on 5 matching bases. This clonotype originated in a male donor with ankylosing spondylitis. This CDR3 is CASSGGRGTEAFF. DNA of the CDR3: TGTGCCAGCAGCGGGGGGAGAGGCACTGAAGCTTTCTTT. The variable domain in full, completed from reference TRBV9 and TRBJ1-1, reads DSGVTQTPKHLITATGQRVTLRCSPRSGDLSVYWYQQSLDQGLQFLIQYYNGEERAKGNILERFSAQQFPDLHSELNLSSLELGDSALYFCASSGGRGTEAFFGQGTRLTVV.